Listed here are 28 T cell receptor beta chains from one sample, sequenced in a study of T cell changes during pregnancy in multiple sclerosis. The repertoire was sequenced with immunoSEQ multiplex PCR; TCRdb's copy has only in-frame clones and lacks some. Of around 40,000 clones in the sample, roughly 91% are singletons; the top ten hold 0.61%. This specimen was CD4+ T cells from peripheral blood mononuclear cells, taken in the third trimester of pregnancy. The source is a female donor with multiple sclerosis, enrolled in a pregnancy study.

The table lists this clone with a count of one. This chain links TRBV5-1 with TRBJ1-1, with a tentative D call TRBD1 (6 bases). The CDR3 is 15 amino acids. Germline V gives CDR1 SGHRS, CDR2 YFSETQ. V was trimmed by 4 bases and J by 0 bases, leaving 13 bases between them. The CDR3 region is CASSPLDRMNTEAFF. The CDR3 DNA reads TGCGCCAGCAGCCCCTTGGACAGAATGAACACTGAAGCTTTCTTT.

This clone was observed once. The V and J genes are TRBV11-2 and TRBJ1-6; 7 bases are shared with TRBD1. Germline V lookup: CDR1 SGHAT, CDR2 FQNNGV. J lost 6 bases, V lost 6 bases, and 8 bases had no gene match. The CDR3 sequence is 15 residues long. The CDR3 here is CASSSGDSSNSPLHF. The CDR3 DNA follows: TGTGCCAGCAGTTCAGGGGACAGCAGTAATTCACCCCTCCACTTT.

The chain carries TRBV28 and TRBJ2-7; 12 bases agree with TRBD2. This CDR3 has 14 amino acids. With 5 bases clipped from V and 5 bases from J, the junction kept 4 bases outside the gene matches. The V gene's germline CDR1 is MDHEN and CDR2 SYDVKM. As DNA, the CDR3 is TGTGCCAGCAGTATCCTAGCGGGAGGGAACGAGCAGTACTTC. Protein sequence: CASSILAGGNEQYF.

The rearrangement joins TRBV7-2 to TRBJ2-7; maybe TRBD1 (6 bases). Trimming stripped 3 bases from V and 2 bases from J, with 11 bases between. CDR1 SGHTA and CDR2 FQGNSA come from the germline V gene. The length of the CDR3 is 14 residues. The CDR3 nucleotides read TGTGCCAGCAGCTTGGACAGAACGGCCTACGAGCAGTACTTC. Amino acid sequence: CASSLDRTAYEQYF.

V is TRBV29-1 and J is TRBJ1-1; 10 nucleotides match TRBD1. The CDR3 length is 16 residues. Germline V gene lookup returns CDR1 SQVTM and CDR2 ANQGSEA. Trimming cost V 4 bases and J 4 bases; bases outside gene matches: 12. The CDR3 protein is CSVVGVARTGGTEAFF. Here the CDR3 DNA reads TGCAGCGTTGTGGGGGTCGCCCGGACAGGGGGCACTGAAGCTTTCTTT.

The chain's CDR3 is CASSLLPSGANVLTF. DNA for the CDR3: TGTGCCAGCAGCTTACTTCCCTCTGGGGCCAACGTCCTGACTTTC. The J gene is TRBJ2-6, the V gene TRBV7-3, with D hard to call. Germline V lookup: CDR1 SGHTA, CDR2 FQGTGA. The CDR3 is 15 residues long. Between the trimmed V and J ends, which lost 2 bases and 0 bases, there was a span of 5 bases.

The CDR3 here is CASSYPSGGSADTQYF. CDR3 in DNA: TGCGCCAGCAGCTACCCTAGCGGGGGGAGCGCAGATACGCAGTATTTT. The chain is built from TRBV5-1 and TRBJ2-3, with TRBD2 identical over 11 bases. This CDR3 is built from 16 residues. The germline V gene has CDR1 SGHRS and CDR2 YFSETQ. The V gene end was trimmed by 3 bases and the J gene end by 4 bases; junction bases not matched to a gene: 7.

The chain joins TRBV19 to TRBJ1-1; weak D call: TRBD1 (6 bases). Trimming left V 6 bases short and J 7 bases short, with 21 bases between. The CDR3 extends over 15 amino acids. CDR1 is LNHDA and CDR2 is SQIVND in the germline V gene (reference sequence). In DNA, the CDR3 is TGTGCCAGTAGGTCCGGGCAGGGGTATTCGGATGAAGCTTTCTTT. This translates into CASRSGQGYSDEAFF.

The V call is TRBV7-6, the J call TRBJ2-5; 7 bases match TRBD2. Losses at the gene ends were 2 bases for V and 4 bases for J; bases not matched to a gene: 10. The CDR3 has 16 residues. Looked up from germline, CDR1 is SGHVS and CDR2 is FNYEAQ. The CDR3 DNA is TGTGCCAGCAGCTTATATCCCGGGCGGGGGAGAGAGACCCAGTACTTC. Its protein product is CASSLYPGRGRETQYF. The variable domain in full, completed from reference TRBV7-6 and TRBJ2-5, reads GAGVSQSPRYKVTKRGQDVALRCDPISGHVSLYWYRQALGQGPEFLTYFNYEAQQDKSGLPNDRFSAERPEGSISTLTIQRTEQRDSAMYRCASSLYPGRGRETQYFGPGTRLLVL.

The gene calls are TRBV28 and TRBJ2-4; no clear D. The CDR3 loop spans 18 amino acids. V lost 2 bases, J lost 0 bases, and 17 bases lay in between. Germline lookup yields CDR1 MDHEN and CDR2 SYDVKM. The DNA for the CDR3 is TGTGCCAGCAGTTTAGGTCTCAGGTTAACGCTAGCCAAAAACATTCAGTACTTC. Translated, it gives CASSLGLRLTLAKNIQYF.

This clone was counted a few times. The CDR3 here is CASSLELSGFTGNTIYF. CDR3 DNA sequence: TGTGCCAGCAGCTTAGAGTTGTCGGGATTTACTGGAAACACCATATATTTT. This rearrangement joins TRBV11-2 to TRBJ1-3; D is unclear. V was trimmed by 0 bases and J by 2 bases, leaving 14 bases between them. The CDR3 extends over 17 amino acids. Germline CDR1 reads SGHAT; CDR2 reads FQNNGV.

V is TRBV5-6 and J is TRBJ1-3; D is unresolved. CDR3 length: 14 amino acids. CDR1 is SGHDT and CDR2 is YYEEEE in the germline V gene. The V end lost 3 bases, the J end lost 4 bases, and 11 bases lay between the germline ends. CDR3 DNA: TGTGCCAGCAGCTGGGTGGGCCGCGGAAACACCATATATTTT. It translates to CASSWVGRGNTIYF.

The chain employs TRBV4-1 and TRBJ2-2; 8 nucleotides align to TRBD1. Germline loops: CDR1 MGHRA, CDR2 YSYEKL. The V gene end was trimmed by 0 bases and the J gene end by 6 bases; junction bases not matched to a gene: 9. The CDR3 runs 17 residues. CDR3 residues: CASSQDFGTGIAGELFF. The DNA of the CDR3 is TGCGCCAGCAGCCAAGACTTCGGGACAGGTATAGCCGGGGAGCTGTTTTTT.

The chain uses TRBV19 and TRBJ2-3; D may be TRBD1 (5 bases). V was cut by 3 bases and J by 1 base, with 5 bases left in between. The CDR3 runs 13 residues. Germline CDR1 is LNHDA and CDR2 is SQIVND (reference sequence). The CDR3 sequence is CASSMTGTDTQYF. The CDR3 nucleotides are TGTGCCAGTAGTATGACAGGCACAGATACGCAGTATTTT.

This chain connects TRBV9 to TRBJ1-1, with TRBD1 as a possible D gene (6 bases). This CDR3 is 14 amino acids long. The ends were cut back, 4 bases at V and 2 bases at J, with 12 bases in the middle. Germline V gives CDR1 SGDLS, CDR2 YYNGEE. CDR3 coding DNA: TGTGCCAGCAGCCCCGGACAGATTAACACTGAAGCTTTCTTT. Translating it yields CASSPGQINTEAFF.

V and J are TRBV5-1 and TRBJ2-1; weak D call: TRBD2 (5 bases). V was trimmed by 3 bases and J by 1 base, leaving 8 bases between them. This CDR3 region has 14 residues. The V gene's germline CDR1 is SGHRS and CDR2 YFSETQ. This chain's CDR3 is CASSSGMSYNEQFF. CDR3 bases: TGCGCCAGCAGCTCGGGGATGTCCTACAATGAGCAGTTCTTC.

The CDR3 DNA sequence: TGCGCCAGCAGCACAGGGGAGTCTGGGGCCAACGTCCTGACTTTC. It codes for CASSTGESGANVLTF. The chain carries TRBV5-1 and TRBJ2-6; 7 bases agree with TRBD1. V was pared by 4 bases and J by 1 base, with 2 bases of the junction left unmatched. The CDR3 sequence is 15 residues long. Per the germline V gene, CDR1 is SGHRS and CDR2 is YFSETQ.

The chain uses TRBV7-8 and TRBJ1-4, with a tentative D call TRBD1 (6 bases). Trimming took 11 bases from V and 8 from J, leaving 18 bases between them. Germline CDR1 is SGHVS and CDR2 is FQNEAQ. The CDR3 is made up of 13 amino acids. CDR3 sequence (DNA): TGTGCCGCATCTGAGGGGGTTGGGGAAAAACTGTTTTTT. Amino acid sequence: CAASEGVGEKLFF. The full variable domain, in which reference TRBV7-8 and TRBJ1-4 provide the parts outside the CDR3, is GAGVSQSPRYKVAKRGQDVALRCDPISGHVSLFWYQQALGQGPEFLTYFQNEAQLDKSGLPSDRFFAERPEGSVSTLKIQRTQQEDSAVYLCAASEGVGEKLFFGSGTQLSVL.

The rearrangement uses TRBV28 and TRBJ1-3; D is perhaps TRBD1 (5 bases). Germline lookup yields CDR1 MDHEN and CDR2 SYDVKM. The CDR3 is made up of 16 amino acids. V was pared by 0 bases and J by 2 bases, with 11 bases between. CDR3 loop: CASSLWRGGAGNTIYF. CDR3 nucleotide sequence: TGTGCCAGCAGTTTATGGCGCGGGGGGGCTGGAAACACCATATATTTT.

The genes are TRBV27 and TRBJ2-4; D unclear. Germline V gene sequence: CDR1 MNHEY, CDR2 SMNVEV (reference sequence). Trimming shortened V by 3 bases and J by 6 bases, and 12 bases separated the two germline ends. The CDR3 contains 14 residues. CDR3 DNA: TGTGCCAGCAGTTTTAGCAAGTTTTTAAACATTCAGTACTTC. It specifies CASSFSKFLNIQYF.

CDR3 sequence: CASSRLAAPYEQYF. The CDR3 DNA sequence: TGTGCCAGCAGCCGACTAGCGGCCCCCTACGAGCAGTACTTC. V gene TRBV6-6 combines with J gene TRBJ2-7; 9 bases align to TRBD2. Germline V gives CDR1 MNHNY, CDR2 SVGAGI (reference sequence). CDR3 size: 14 residues. V shed 6 bases, J shed 2 bases, and the junction held 5 bases outside the gene matches.

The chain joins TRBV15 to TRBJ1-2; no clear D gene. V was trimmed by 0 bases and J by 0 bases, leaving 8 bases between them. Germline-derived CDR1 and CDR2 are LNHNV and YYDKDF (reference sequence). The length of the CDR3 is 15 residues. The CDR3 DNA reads TGTGCCACCAGCAGAGACGCCCGGGCTAACTATGGCTACACCTTC. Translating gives CATSRDARANYGYTF.

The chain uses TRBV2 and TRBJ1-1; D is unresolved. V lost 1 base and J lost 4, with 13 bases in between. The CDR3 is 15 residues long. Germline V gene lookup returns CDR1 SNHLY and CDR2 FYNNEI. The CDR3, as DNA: TGTGCCAGCAGTGAAGTAGAACAGTACCGCACTGAAGCTTTCTTT. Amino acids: CASSEVEQYRTEAFF.

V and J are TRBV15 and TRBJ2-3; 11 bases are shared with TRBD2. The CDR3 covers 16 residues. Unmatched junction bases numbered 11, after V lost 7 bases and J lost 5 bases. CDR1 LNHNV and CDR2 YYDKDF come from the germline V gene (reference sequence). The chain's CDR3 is CATMQELAGAGDTQYF. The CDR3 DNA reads TGTGCCACCATGCAAGAACTAGCGGGAGCTGGAGATACGCAGTATTTT.

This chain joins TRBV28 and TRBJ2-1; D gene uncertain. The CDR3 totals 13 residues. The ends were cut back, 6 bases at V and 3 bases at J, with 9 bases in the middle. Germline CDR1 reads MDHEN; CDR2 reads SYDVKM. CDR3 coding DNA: TGTGCCAGCAGGACACAGAGCTACAATGAGCAGTTCTTC. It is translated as CASRTQSYNEQFF.

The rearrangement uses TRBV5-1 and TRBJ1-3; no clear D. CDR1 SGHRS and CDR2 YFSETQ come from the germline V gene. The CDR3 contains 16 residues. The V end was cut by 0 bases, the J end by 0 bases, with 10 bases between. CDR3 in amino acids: CASSLASSVSGNTIYF. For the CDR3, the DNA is TGCGCCAGCAGCTTGGCGAGTAGCGTCTCTGGAAACACCATATATTTT.

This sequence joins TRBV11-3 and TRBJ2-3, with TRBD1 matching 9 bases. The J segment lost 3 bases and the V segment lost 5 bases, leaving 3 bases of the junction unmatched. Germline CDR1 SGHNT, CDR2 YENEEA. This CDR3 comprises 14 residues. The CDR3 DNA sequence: TGTGCCAGCAGCCTGGGGACAGGGACAGATACGCAGTATTTT. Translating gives CASSLGTGTDTQYF. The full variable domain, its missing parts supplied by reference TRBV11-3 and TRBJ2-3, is EAGVVQSPRYKIIEKKQPVAFWCNPISGHNTLYWYLQNLGQGPELLIRYENEEAVDDSQLPKDRFSAERLKGVDSTLKIQPAELGDSAVYLCASSLGTGTDTQYFGPGTRLTVL.

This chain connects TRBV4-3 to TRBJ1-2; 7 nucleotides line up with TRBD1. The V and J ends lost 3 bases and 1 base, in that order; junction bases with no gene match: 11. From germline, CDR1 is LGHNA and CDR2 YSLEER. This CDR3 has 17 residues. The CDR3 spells CASSHVPGGSDNYGYTF. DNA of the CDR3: TGCGCCAGCAGCCATGTCCCAGGGGGTTCAGATAACTATGGCTACACCTTC.